This TCR beta chain came from a study of post-analysis software for immune sequencing data. In the study overall: Recorded disease courses covered relapsing-remitting, secondary progressive and progressive-relapsing multiple sclerosis. Some patients had no subtype annotation.

Notes on the study in general: Patients used a few TRBV segments, including TRBV5-6, TRBV5-1 and TRBV20-1, more often than controls. Among multiple sclerosis patients, normalized Chao1 diversity was significantly below that of controls. Analysis by F measure revealed that same-batch samples clustered strongly together.

This clonotype was recorded a few times. Its antigen remains unknown. This CDR3 region has 15 residues. Germline loops: CDR1 SGHTA, CDR2 FQGNSA. Trimming pared 5 bases from V and 2 bases from J, leaving 16 bases between. Unique molecular identifiers were carried by the TCR beta cDNA libraries. Each CDR3 protein gets one entry after TCRdb re-called the PCR reads with MiXCR. This table has 400,000 to 500,000 distinct CDR3 sequences, roughly 38% appearing once. J is TRBJ2-7 and V is TRBV7-2, with D possibly TRBD2 on 5 matching bases. This clonotype was obtained from a girl aged 2 to 9 with multiple sclerosis. The sample taken for sequencing was blood. Here the CDR3 reads CASSDRADSAYEQYF. The CDR3 DNA reads as TGTGCCAGCAGCGATAGGGCGGACTCAGCCTACGAGCAGTACTTC.